The rows below give T cell receptor beta chains drawn from one sample of a study of cytotoxic CD8 clonotypes in ibrutinib-treated CLL. Profiled with immunoSEQ multiplex PCR; TCRdb holds only in-frame clones, not every one. The repertoire includes roughly 47,000 clones, roughly 53% of them detected once, and 30% to 35% sits in the top ten. The material sequenced was PBMCs, taken after 12 months of ibrutinib treatment. The receptors originated from a human donor with chronic lymphocytic leukemia. Both conserved end residues are part of each CDR3. The size field is filled for only some rows; it gives once, few, many or a size class.

size,V,J,CDR3
few,TRBV5-8,TRBJ1-2,CASSLWRGYTF
.,TRBV10-2,TRBJ2-1,CASSGGGTADWDEQFF
.,TRBV7-9,TRBJ1-3,CASSFSWTGSGNTIYF
.,TRBV11-2,TRBJ2-7,CASSLAGPESGGYEQYF
.,TRBV28,TRBJ2-4,CASSLLQGAKNIQYF
few,TRBV6-1,TRBJ1-2,CASSGPRTELEYGYTF
many,TRBV7-9,TRBJ1-2,CASSPDGGSYGYTF
.,TRBV19,TRBJ1-2,CASSISRDRNYGYTF
few,TRBV5-1,TRBJ2-5,CASSLKAGSQETQYF
few,TRBV7-2,TRBJ1-1,CASRGFTEAFF
.,TRBV6-6,TRBJ2-2,CASSPVGKGELFF
.,TRBV29-1,TRBJ2-1,CSGRPFSYNEQFF
.,TRBV2,TRBJ1-2,CASGGRGGYTF
.,TRBV29-1,TRBJ1-1,CSVTPGQYLNTEAFF
once,TRBV11-2,TRBJ1-2,CASSLGGGASLYGYTF
few,TRBV5-1,TRBJ2-5,CASSKGLAGEGETQYF
.,TRBV19,TRBJ1-5,CASSIDAGNQPQHF
few,TRBV6-4,TRBJ2-2,CASKGGLNTGELFF
once,TRBV19,TRBJ2-1,CASKRSTSSGPYNEQFF
few,TRBV5-4,TRBJ1-3,CASSAQSRGNTIYF
.,TRBV19,TRBJ1-2,CASSPEITRGGAGYTF
few,TRBV6-1,TRBJ1-2,CASSERRVGYTF
.,TRBV7-2,TRBJ2-1,CASSLVASGPYNEQFF
.,TRBV5-1,TRBJ1-4,CASSLLTKSEKLFF
.,TRBV7-9,TRBJ1-5,CASSHSGRNQPQHF
.,TRBV30,TRBJ2-5,CAWRSPGGRETQYF
many,TRBV27,TRBJ1-5,CASSLNRDHQPQHF
.,TRBV27,TRBJ2-7,CASSYGLPSTAPYEQYF
.,TRBV28,TRBJ1-6,CASTRGTPNSPLHF
.,TRBV7-9,TRBJ2-3,CASSFGVQTDTQYF
.,TRBV28,TRBJ1-5,CASTTPGQGAMRQHF
.,TRBV18,TRBJ1-1,CASSPVARLMNTEAFF
once,TRBV2,TRBJ1-6,CASSVFSSDSPLHF
many,TRBV29-1,TRBJ2-7,CSVSGRADEQYF
.,TRBV7-7,TRBJ2-1,CASSLGTGGEGNEQFF
.,TRBV30,TRBJ2-1,CAWSKLLSGNEQFF